This T cell receptor (beta chain) originates from a study of shared clonotypes between healthy human individuals (dated by TCRdb to 2020 to 2021). For context, the study as a whole: Three men and a couple of women, aged 18 to 49 years, made up the cohort. For each donor, three plates each were used for CD4 naive and CD4 memory, two plates were used for CD8 naive, and one plate was used for CD8 memory. Blood TCR repertoires of a handful of healthy adults were deeply sequenced to estimate repertoire size and the extent of clonotype sharing between individuals. Leukapheresis yielded between about 0.9 and 10 billion PBMCs per donor. To increase sequencing depth and limit assay-specific biases, different laboratories used diverse techniques to prepare libraries and sequence TCR repertoires. Results the study describes overall, beyond this receptor: Pairwise subsampling led to the expectation that sequencing depth would affect the degree of clonotype sharing among donors. Clonotypes shared by all four sorted-subset donors showed higher generation probabilities than non-shared clonotypes. When several donors were compared, the shared fraction of clonotypes was roughly 4.8% for naive CD4, roughly 3.3% for naive CD8, 2.3% for memory CD4, and 0.4% for memory CD8. Because the study included a small number of donors, the genetic and exposure-history diversity represented was limited. Sampling was restricted to blood, and TCR repertoires in tissues likely differ from the TCR repertoires found in blood. Even with the large sequencing depth, rarefaction of the sorted-subset datasets indicated that sequencing was incomplete. Estimated clonotype richness was generally larger for naive than for memory subsets.

Reading the germline V gene gives CDR1 MDHEN and CDR2 SYDVKM. The CDR3 has 14 amino acids, counting the end cysteine and phenylalanine. The DNA shown is the 42-base CDR3, in frame from base 1. Germline trimming: 4 bases from V, 3 bases from J; junction bases outside gene matches: 4. TCR CDR3 regions were amplified from genomic DNA by multiplex PCR using the deep immunoSEQ assay. Extracted genomic DNA from each cell subset was spread evenly across all wells of several immunoSEQ 96-well plates, with each plate serving as a replicate. For sorted subsets, roughly 0.2 ug genomic DNA, equal to 30,000 or so T cell genomes, was loaded into each replicate PCR. Purified libraries were quantified with a Qubit 3.0 fluorometer, sized on a Bioanalyzer 2100, and re-quantified with the KAPA Library Quantification kit. Every immunoSEQ 96-well plate was sequenced on a separate single-read 150-cycle Illumina NextSeq 550 flow cell. As for the original processing: Because the immunoSEQ output included only junctional sequences and no quality scores, the filtering could not be the same as the filtering used for full-length reads. To assign V/J genes and CDR3, sequences were annotated using PyIR, a Python wrapper for IgBLAST v1.9, with IMGT germline references. Reads were removed for weak V/J assignments (E-value above 1e-6), missing CDR3, stop codons, out-of-frame junctions, or ambiguous translated residues. V3J clonotypes were defined as sequences sharing the same inferred V gene, J gene, and CDR3 amino acid sequence. Percentage overlap between repertoires was computed as shared unique clonotypes divided by the size of the smaller repertoire. Richness of each repertoire was evaluated using RTK rarefaction, the Chao1 estimator, and Recon v2.1 estimates of unobserved clonotypes. OLGA was used to compute generation probabilities for all TCRbeta clonotypes that the gDNA method yielded from a few donors. TCRdb obtained this table from immuneACCESS and retained in-frame rearrangements with V and J assigned. These tables miss some clones; where compared with another copy, unresolved V genes account for less than half of the shortfall, and the remainder is unexplained. V and J calls and clone size are as listed in that table; D and trimming were resolved from the DNA. In this sample the table shows approximately 620,000 clones, around 97% of which occur a single time. Around 0.06% of the sample belongs to the ten largest clones.

Turning to this clone: The antigen it binds to is not known. No base-level quality is on record; no much larger clone is a single base apart.

The donors were healthy, HIV-negative adults who had no recently reported acute infections or vaccinations. Every donor was a Caucasian adult residing in Nashville, Tennessee, USA. CD4+ T cells were enriched by magnetic negative selection, after which naive cells were positively selected on CD45RA and the negative fraction was taken as the memory subset. Blood was obtained by leukapheresis, after which PBMCs were separated by Ficoll-Histopaque density gradient centrifugation and cryopreserved in liquid nitrogen vapor phase. Analytical flow cytometry was used to check the purity and quantity of every magnetically sorted T cell population. Genomic DNA was isolated from every sorted fraction and measured by UV absorbance on a Nanodrop 2000c.

Sample: naive CD4+ T cells sorted from blood. Read against the paper, the sample's cell subset or site label means: CD45RA+ positively selected. The rearranged chain carries TRBV28 and TRBJ2-5; 8 junctional bases match TRBD2. The TCR comes from a woman aged 25 to 39 in good health. The CDR3 protein sequence reads: CASSSGLVEETQYF. Here is the DNA: TGTGCCAGCAGTTCGGGACTAGTTGAAGAGACCCAGTACTTC.